This T cell receptor (beta chain) was sequenced in a study of cytomegalovirus exposure and HLA in healthy donors. In the PCR, 60 Vbeta and 13 Jbeta primers were used. Sequencing was performed with immunoSEQ multiplex PCR; in TCRdb, only in-frame clones are kept and a portion is missing. The sample yields 150,000 to 200,000 clones, around 86% seen once. Trimming cost V 2 bases and J 4 bases, with 18 bases left between them. The CDR3 spans 18 residues. Germline CDR1 is MNHEY and CDR2 is SMNVEV (reference sequence). This TCR derives from a man aged 45-60 years in good health and CMV-seronegative. This sequence joins TRBV27 and TRBJ2-6; perhaps TRBD1 as D (5 bases). Material for sequencing was PBMCs. As DNA, the CDR3 is TGTGCCAGCAGTTTAAGTTTGAGTGCAGGGTCCGGGGCCAACGTCCTGACTTTC. Translation gives CASSLSLSAGSGANVLTF. Based on the CDR3 plus reference TRBV27 and TRBJ2-6, the full variable domain is EAQVTQNPRYLITVTGKKLTVTCSQNMNHEYMSWYRQDPGLGLRQIYYSMNVEVTDKGDVPEGYKVSRKEKRNFPLILESPSPNQTSLYFCASSLSLSAGSGANVLTFGAGSRLTVL.